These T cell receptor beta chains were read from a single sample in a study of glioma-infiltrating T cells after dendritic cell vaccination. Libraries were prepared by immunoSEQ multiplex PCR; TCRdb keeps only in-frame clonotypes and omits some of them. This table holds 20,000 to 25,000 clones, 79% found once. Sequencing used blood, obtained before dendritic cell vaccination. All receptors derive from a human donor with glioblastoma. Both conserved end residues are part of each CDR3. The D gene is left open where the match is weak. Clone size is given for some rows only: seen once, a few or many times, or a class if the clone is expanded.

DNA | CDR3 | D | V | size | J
TGTGCCAGCAGCCACGGGTCTGGAAACACCATATATTTT | CASSHGSGNTIYF | . | TRBV6-6 | . | TRBJ1-3
TGCGCCAGCAGCTTGGAGCAACTAGCGGGCATTAACACCGGGGAGCTGTTTTTT | CASSLEQLAGINTGELFF | TRBD2 | TRBV5-1 | . | TRBJ2-2
TGTGCCAGCAGCCGGCTTGGACAGGGATTTTTCGCCACTGAAGCTTTCTTT | CASSRLGQGFFATEAFF | TRBD1 | TRBV7-9 | . | TRBJ1-1
TGTGCCAGCAGCTCGGAAGGGGGCTCAGAGACCCAGTACTTC | CASSSEGGSETQYF | TRBD1 | TRBV7-9 | . | TRBJ2-5
TGTGCCGGCGGCCGAGAGGTCACTGAAGCTTTCTTT | CAGGREVTEAFF | . | TRBV2 | . | TRBJ1-1
TGTGCCAGCAGACCCGCCCGCGGTTTGGCAGGGGAGCTGTTTTTT | CASRPARGLAGELFF | . | TRBV6-5 | . | TRBJ2-2
TGTGCCAGCTCGCAACAGGGTTCTCCCTACCGGTACTTC | CASSQQGSPYRYF | . | TRBV18 | . | TRBJ2-7
TGCGCCAGCAGCTTTAGCGGGAGCGGCTTCAGGGGCTACAATGAGCAGTTCTTC | CASSFSGSGFRGYNEQFF | TRBD2 | TRBV5-1 | . | TRBJ2-1
TGTGCCAGCAGTTTGGGAATCGGGGGAAACATTCAGTACTTC | CASSLGIGGNIQYF | . | TRBV6-5 | . | TRBJ2-4
TGTGCCTGGAGTGTACGCGGGCCTTACGAGCAGTACTTC | CAWSVRGPYEQYF | . | TRBV30 | . | TRBJ2-7
TGTGCCAGCGAGGGGGCTCTCAAAAAACTGTTTTTT | CASEGALKKLFF | TRBD1 | TRBV28 | few | TRBJ1-4
TGTGCCACCAGCAGAGATATACTCGTTGATTACGAGCAGTACTTC | CATSRDILVDYEQYF | . | TRBV15 | . | TRBJ2-7
TGTGCCAGCAGTGAAGTGATACAGCCCTCTGGGGCCAACGTCCTGACTTTC | CASSEVIQPSGANVLTF | . | TRBV6-1 | once | TRBJ2-6
TGCGCCAGCAGCCTAGGCCCCGGGAGCCACAATGAGCAGTTCTTC | CASSLGPGSHNEQFF | . | TRBV4-3 | once | TRBJ2-1
TGCGCCAGCAGCTCGACTAGCGGCTCTGGGGCCAACGTCCTGACTTTC | CASSSTSGSGANVLTF | TRBD2 | TRBV5-1 | . | TRBJ2-6
TGCGCCAGCAGCCAGTCGGACAGGCCCTTCTCTGGGGCCAACGTCCTGACTTTC | CASSQSDRPFSGANVLTF | TRBD1 | TRBV4-3 | . | TRBJ2-6
TGTGCCAGCAGTGAATTTTTGGGACAAAAGCAGTACTTC | CASSEFLGQKQYF | . | TRBV6-1 | . | TRBJ2-7
TGCAGCGTAAAATTCCGGGACAGGGTATCCTACGAGCAGTACTTC | CSVKFRDRVSYEQYF | TRBD1 | TRBV29-1 | . | TRBJ2-7
TGTGCCAGCAGCTGGGGACAGGGGGCTGGGGAGACCCAGTACTTC | CASSWGQGAGETQYF | TRBD1 | TRBV7-9 | . | TRBJ2-5
TGTGCCAGCGGGAGGGACGGATTATATGGCTACACCTTC | CASGRDGLYGYTF | . | TRBV7-9 | . | TRBJ1-2
TGTGCCAGCAGCGTAACCTCAGGCCCCCTAAATGAAAAACTGTTTTTT | CASSVTSGPLNEKLFF | . | TRBV5-4 | . | TRBJ1-4
TGTGCCAGTAGTATAGGTGGGGCCGGGGGGGCCAACGTCCTGACTTTC | CASSIGGAGGANVLTF | . | TRBV19 | few | TRBJ2-6
TGTGGGACAGGGGCGAACACCGGGGAGCTGTTTTTT | CGTGANTGELFF | TRBD1 | TRBV6-6 | . | TRBJ2-2
TGCGCCAGCAGCTCCAACGACAGGGCTAATGAAAAACTGTTTTTT | CASSSNDRANEKLFF | TRBD1 | TRBV4-1 | once | TRBJ1-4
TGCGCCAGCAGCCAACGGACTAGCGGAGGCACAGATACGCAGTATTTT | CASSQRTSGGTDTQYF | TRBD2 | TRBV4-1 | . | TRBJ2-3
TGTGCCAGCTCGGCGGGGACAGGGGGCTCGGGGGAAGCTTTCTTT | CASSAGTGGSGEAFF | TRBD1 | TRBV18 | . | TRBJ1-1
TGTGCCAGCAGCTTAGGGACTTTACCTAGCTCCTACGAGCAGTACTTC | CASSLGTLPSSYEQYF | . | TRBV7-9 | . | TRBJ2-7
TGCGCCAGCAGCCACGCTCAGGGGCCGAGCACAGATACGCAGTATTTT | CASSHAQGPSTDTQYF | . | TRBV4-3 | . | TRBJ2-3
TGTGCCAGCAGCTTGGCCCAAGCGGGACGCACAGATACGCAGTATTTT | CASSLAQAGRTDTQYF | TRBD2 | TRBV5-8 | . | TRBJ2-3